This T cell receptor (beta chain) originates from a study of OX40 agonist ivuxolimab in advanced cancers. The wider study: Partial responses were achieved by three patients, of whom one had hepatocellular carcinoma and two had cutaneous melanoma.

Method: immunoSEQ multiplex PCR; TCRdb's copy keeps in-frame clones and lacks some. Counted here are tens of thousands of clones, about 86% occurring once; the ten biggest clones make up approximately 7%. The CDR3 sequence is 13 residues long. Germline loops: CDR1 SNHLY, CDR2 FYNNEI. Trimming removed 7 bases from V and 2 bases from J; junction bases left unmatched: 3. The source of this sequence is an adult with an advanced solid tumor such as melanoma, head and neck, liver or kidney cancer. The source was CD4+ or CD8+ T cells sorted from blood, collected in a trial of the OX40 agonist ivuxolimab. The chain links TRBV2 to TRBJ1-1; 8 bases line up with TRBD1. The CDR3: CASTDRENTEAFF. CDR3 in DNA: TGTGCCAGCACGGACAGGGAAAACACTGAAGCTTTCTTT.